This T cell receptor (beta chain) originates from a study of blood T cell repertoires in COVID-19. For the study at large: Specimens from acute and convalescent COVID-19 originated in the United States, Italy and Spain.

The repertoire was sequenced with immunoSEQ multiplex PCR; TCRdb's copy has only in-frame clones and lacks some. The sample contains under 300,000 clones, under 90% of which appear only once. Cohort assignment relied on participant-reported clinical history. The source material was PBMCs or T cells enriched from blood (not recorded which). This TCR came from a man between 18 and 35 years old who had recovered from COVID-19.

The CDR3 bases are TGTGCCAGCAGCGGAGACGGGAACACTGAAGCTTTCTTT. Protein sequence: CASSGDGNTEAFF. The rearrangement uses TRBV7-9 and TRBJ1-1; D gene unclear. Germline loops: CDR1 SEHNR, CDR2 FQNEAQ (reference sequence). The CDR3 runs to 13 residues. The V and J ends lost 5 bases and 1 base respectively, with 8 bases between them.